This record concerns one T cell receptor (beta chain) sequence. The record originates from a study of blood T cell repertoires in COVID-19. V trimming: 2 bases; J trimming: 2 bases; junction bases outside the gene matches: 5. CDR1 SQVTM and CDR2 ANQGSEA come from the germline V gene. The CDR3 is made up of 16 amino acids. The data were produced by immunoSEQ multiplex PCR, yet TCRdb's version contains in-frame clones alone and is incomplete. The sample has over 200,000 clones; 85% to 90% are singletons. The sample taken for sequencing was peripheral blood. The TCR was taken from a man older than 75 with acute or convalescent COVID-19. The J gene is TRBJ2-3, the V gene TRBV29-1, with 12 bases that match TRBD2. CDR3 in amino acids: CSVESSSGRATDTQYF. CDR3 DNA: TGCAGCGTTGAAAGTTCTAGCGGGAGGGCCACAGATACGCAGTATTTT.